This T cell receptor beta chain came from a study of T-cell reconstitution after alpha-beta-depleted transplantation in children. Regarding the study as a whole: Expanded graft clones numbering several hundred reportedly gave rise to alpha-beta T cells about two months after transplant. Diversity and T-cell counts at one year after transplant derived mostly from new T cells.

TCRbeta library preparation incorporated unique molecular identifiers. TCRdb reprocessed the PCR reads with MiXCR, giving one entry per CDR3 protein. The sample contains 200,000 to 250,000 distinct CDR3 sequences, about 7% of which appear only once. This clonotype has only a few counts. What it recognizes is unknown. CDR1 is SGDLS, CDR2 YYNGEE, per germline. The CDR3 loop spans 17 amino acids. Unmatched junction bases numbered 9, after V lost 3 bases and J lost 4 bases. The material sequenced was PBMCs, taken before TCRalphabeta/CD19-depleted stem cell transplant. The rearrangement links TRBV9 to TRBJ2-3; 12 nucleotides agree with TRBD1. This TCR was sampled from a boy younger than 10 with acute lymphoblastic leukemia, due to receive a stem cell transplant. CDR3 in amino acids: CASSGPGTGGGADTQYF. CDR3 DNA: TGTGCCAGCAGCGGCCCCGGGACAGGGGGCGGGGCAGATACGCAGTATTTT.